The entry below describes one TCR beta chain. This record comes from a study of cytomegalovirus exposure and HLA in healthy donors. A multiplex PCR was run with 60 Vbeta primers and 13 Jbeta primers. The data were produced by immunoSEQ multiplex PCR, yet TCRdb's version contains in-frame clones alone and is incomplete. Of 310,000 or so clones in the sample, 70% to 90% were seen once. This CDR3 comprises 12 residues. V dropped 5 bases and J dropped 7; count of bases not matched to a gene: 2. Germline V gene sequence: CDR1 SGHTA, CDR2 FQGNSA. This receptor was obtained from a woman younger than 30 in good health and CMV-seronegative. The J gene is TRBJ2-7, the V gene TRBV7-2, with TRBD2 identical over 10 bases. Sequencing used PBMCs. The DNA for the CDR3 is TGTGCCAGCAGCGCTAGCGGGGGAGAGCAGTACTTC. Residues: CASSASGGEQYF. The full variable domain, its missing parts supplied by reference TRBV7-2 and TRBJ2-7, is GAGVSQSPSNKVTEKGKDVELRCDPISGHTALYWYRQSLGQGLEFLIYFQGNSAPDKSGLPSDRFSAERTGGSVSTLTIQRTQQEDSAVYLCASSASGGEQYFGPGTRLTVT.